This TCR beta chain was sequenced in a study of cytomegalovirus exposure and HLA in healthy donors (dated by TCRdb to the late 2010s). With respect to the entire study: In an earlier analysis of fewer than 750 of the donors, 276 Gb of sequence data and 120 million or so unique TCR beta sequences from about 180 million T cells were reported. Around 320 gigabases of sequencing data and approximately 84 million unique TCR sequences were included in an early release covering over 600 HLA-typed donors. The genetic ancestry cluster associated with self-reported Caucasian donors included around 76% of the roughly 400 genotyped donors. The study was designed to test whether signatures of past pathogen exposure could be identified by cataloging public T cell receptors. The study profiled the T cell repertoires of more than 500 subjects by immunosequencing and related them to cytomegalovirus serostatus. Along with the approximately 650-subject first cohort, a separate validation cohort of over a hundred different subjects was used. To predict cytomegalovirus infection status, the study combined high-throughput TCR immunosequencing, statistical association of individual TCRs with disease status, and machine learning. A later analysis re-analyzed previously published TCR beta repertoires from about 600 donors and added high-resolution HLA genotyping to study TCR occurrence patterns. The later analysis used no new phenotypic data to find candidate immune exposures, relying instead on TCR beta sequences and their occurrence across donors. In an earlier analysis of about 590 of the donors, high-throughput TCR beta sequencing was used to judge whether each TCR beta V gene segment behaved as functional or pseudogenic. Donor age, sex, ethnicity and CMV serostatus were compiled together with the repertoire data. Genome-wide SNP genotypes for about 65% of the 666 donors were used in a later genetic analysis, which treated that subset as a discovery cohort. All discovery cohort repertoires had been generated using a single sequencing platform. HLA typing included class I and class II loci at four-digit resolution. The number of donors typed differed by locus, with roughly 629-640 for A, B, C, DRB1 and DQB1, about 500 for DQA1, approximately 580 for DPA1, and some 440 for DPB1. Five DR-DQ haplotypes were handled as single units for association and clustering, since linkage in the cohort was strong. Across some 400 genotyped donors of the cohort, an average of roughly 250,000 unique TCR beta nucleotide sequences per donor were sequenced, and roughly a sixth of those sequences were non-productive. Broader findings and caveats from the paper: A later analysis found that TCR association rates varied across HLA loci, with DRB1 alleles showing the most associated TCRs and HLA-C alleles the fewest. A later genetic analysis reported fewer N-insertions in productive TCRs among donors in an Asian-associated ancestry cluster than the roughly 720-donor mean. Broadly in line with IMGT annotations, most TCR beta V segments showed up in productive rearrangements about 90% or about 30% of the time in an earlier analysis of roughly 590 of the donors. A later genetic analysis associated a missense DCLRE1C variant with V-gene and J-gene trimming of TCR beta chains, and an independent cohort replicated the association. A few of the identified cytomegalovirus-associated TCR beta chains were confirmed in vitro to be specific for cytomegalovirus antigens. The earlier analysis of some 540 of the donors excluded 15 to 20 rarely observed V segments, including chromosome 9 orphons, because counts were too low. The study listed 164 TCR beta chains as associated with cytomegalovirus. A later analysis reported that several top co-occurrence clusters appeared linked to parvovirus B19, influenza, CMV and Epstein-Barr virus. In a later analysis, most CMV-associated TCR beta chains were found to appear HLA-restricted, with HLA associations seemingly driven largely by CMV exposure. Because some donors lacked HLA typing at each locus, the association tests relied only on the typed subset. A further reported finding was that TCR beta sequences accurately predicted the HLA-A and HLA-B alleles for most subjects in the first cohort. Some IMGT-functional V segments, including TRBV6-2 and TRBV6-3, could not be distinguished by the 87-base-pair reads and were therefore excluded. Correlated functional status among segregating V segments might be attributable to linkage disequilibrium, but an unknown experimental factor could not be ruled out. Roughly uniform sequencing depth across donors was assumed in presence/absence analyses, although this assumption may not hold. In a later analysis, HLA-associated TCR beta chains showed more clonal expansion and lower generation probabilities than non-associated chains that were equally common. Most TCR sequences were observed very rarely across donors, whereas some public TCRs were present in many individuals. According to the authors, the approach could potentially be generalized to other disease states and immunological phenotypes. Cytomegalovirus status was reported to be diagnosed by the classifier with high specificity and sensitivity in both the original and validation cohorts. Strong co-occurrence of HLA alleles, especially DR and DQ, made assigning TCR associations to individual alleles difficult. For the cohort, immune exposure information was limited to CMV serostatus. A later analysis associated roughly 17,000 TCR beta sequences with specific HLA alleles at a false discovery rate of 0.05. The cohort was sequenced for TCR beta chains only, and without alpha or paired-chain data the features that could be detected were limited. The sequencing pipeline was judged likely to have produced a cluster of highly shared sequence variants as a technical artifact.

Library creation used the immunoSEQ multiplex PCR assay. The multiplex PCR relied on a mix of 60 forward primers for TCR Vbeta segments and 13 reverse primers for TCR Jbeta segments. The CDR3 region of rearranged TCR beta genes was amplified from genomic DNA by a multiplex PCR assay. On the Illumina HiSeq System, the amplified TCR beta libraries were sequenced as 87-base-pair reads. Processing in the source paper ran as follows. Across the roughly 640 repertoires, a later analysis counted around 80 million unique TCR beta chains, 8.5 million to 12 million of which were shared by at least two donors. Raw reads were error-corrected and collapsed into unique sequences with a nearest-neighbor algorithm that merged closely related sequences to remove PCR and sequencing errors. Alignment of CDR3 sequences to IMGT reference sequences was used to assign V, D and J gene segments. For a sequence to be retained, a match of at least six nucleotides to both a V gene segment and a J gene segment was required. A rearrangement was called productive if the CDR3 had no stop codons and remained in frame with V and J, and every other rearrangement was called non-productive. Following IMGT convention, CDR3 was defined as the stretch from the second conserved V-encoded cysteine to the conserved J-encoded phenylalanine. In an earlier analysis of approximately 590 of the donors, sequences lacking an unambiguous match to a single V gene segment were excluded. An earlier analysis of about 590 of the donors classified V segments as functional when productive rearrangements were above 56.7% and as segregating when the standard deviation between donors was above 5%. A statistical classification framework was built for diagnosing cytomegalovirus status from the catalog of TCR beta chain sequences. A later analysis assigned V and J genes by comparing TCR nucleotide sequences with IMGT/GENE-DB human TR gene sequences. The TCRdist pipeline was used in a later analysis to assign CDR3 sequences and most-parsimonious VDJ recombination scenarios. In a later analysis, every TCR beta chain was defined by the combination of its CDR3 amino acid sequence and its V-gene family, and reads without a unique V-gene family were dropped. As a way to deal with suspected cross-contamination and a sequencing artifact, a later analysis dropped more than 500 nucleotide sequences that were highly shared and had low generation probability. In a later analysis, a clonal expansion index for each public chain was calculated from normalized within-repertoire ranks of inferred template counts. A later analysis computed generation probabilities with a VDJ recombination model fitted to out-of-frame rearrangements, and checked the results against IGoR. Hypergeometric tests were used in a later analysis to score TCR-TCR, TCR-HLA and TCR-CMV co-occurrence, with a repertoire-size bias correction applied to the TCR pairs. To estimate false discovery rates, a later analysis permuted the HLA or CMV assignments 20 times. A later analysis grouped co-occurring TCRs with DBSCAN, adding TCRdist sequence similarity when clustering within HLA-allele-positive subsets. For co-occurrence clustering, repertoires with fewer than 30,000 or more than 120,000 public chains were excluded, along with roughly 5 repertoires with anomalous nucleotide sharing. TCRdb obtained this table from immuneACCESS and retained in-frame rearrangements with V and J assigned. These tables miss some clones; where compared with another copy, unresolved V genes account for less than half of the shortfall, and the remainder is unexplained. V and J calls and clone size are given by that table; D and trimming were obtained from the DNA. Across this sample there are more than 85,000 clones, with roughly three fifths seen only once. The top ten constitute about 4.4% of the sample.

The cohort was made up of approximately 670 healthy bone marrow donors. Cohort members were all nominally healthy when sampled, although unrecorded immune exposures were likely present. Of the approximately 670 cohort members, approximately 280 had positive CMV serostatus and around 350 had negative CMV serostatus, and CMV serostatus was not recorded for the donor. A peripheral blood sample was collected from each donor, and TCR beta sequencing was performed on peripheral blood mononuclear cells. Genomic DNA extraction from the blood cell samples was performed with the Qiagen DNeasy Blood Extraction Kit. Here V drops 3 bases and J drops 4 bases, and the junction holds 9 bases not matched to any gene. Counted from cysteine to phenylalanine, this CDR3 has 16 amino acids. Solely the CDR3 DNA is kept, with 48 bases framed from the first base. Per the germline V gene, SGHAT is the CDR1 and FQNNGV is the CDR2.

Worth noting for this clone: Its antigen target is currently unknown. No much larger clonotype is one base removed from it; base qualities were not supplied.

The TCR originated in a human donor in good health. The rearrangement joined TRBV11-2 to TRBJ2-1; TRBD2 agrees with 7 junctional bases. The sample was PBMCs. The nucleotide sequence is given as TGTGCCAGCAGCTTGTACCCTAGCGGTGTATACAATGAGCAGTTCTTC. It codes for CASSLYPSGVYNEQFF.